One and the same sample provided the 5 T cell receptor beta chains below, sequenced in a study of cytomegalovirus exposure and HLA in healthy donors. A multiplex PCR was run with 60 Vbeta primers and 13 Jbeta primers. This table comes from immunoSEQ multiplex PCR, and its TCRdb copy is limited to in-frame clones, with some not included. This table holds around 65,000 clones, about 85% found once. Sequencing used PBMCs. These receptors all come from a female donor in good health and CMV-seronegative.

This clone was detected a few times. The rearrangement uses TRBV7-8 and TRBJ2-7; 7 nucleotides match TRBD1. Germline CDR1 reads SGHVS; CDR2 reads FQNEAQ. Germline trimming cut 2 bases from V and 5 bases from J; bases unmatched to any gene: 9. The CDR3 is 15 residues long. The CDR3 DNA reads as TGTGCCAGCAGCTTAACCCGGGACAGAGACAACGAGCAGTACTTC. This sequence encodes CASSLTRDRDNEQYF.

The rearrangement links TRBV5-6 to TRBJ2-7, with a tentative D call TRBD1 (5 bases). Germline V gene sequence: CDR1 SGHDT, CDR2 YYEEEE. V lost 0 bases and J 7 bases, leaving 11 bases between the germline ends. The CDR3 covers 13 residues. The chain's CDR3 is CASSLARAREQYF. In DNA form, the CDR3 reads TGTGCCAGCAGCTTGGCCAGGGCACGGGAGCAGTACTTC.

J is TRBJ2-7 and V is TRBV4-3, with TRBD2 matching over 10 bases. This CDR3 comprises 16 residues. Germline CDR1 and CDR2: LGHNA and YSLEER. V gave up 3 bases and J gave up 5 bases; unmatched junction bases: 10. CDR3 nucleotides: TGCGCCAGCAGCCAGACCCGAGCGGGAGGGCGCCACGAGCAGTACTTC. As protein: CASSQTRAGGRHEQYF.

Regarding this clone: The junction does not match germline at one end; this may be a read error. V gene TRBV30 combines with J gene TRBJ1-2, with TRBD1 as a possible D gene (5 bases). Germline CDR1 and CDR2: GTSNPN and SVGIG (reference sequence). The length of the CDR3 is 12 residues. CDR3 sequence: CAWSQPGGTSSF. The CDR3 DNA reads TGTGCCTGGAGTCAACCTGGGGGGACTTCCAGCTTC.

V and J are TRBV5-1 and TRBJ2-7; D not certain. The CDR3 spans 13 residues. Between the trimmed V and J ends, which lost 0 bases and 3 bases, there was a span of 7 bases. The germline CDR1 and CDR2 sequences are SGHRS and YFSETQ. CDR3 nucleotide sequence: TGCGCCAGCAGCTTGGATACAAACTACGAGCAGTACTTC. This gives the protein CASSLDTNYEQYF.